This T cell receptor beta chain is drawn from a study of T cells in Graves' hyperthyroidism and ophthalmopathy. Whole-study context: Blood was drawn when the patient was first diagnosed and still untreated. Study results and caveats: Most thyroid clonotypes with frequency above 0.001 were detected in blood. The model forecast ophthalmopathy, anticipating it by a median around 6.5 months before onset.

Fresh peripheral blood, approximately 10 ml, was the source of the PBMCs. The germline CDR1 and CDR2 sequences are MNHEY and SVGAGI. The CDR3 spans 14 residues. Trimming left V 2 bases short and J 6 bases short, with 12 bases between. Amplified TCR beta CDR3 regions derived from RNA transcripts. TCR CDR3 regions were first amplified by RT-PCR with HTBI primers. TCRdb passed the multiplex PCR reads through MiXCR, listing each CDR3 protein once. The sample carries nearly 250,000 distinct CDR3 sequences, approximately 25% recorded once. This clonotype was recorded only once. The antigen remains unidentified.

This chain uses TRBV6-5 with TRBJ2-3; D gene unclear. The clonotype comes from a woman in her thirties or forties with Graves' ophthalmopathy. Input material: blood. The CDR3, as DNA: TGTGCCAGCAGTTACGCACCCGGCTCGGATACGCAGTATTTT. It yields the protein CASSYAPGSDTQYF.